The TCR beta chain under discussion was sequenced for a study of shared clonotypes between healthy human individuals. Regarding the study as a whole: Rarefaction analysis demonstrated incomplete sorted-subset sequencing notwithstanding large depth.

The assay was immunoSEQ multiplex PCR, and TCRdb's table has in-frame clones only and misses some. This table has a few million clones, more than 85% appearing once. This clone has only a few counts. Its specificity is unknown. This CDR3 contains 15 residues. CDR1 is SGHRS and CDR2 is YFSETQ in the germline V gene. V shed 1 base and J shed 1 base, with 11 bases lying between them. The V call is TRBV5-1, the J call TRBJ1-1; D is possibly TRBD1 (5 bases). The origin of this receptor is a man younger than 30 in good health. Some clones in this sample may be carry-over from other donors' samples. Material: naive CD4+ T cells from PBMCs. Noted subset: CD45RA+ positively selected. CDR3 protein: CASSLSTGRNTEAFF. The CDR3 DNA follows: TGCGCCAGCAGCTTGTCCACGGGGCGGAACACTGAAGCTTTCTTT.